What follows is one T cell receptor beta chain and its context. Trimming cost V 1 base and J 0 bases, with 3 bases left between them. CDR3 size: 13 residues. CDR1 is LGHNA, CDR2 YNFKEQ, per germline. The sample comes from a study of T cell responses to AZD1222 COVID-19 vaccine. Study-wide context: Some second doses came at about 4 weeks and others at about 12 weeks; these were pooled.

Here immunoSEQ multiplex PCR was the method, and the copy in TCRdb shows in-frame clones only, minus some. Among some 200,000 clones, just over 90% were seen once, and the ten largest hold 0.75% to 1%. V is TRBV4-2 and J is TRBJ2-5; D is unresolved. Source: peripheral blood, taken on day 0 of AZD1222 vaccination. The clonotype originates from an adult in good health. CDR3 amino acids: CASSQGYQETQYF. The DNA of the CDR3 is TGTGCCAGCAGCCAAGGCTACCAAGAGACCCAGTACTTC.